This T cell receptor beta chain was obtained from a study of CD8+ T cells in alopecia areata. Study as a whole: Treatment comprised oral tofacitinib, 5 to 10 mg twice daily, in treated patients.

The germline V gene encodes CDR1 SGHTA and CDR2 FQGNSA. The CDR3 runs 18 residues. V shed 1 base and J 1 base; nucleotides not matched to a gene: 10. RNA, once extracted, was reverse transcribed into cDNA for use as the sequencing template. Clones were sequenced by immunoSEQ multiplex PCR, and TCRdb holds only the in-frame ones, with some missing. The sample shows around 50,000 clones, around 96% of them seen only once. The source material was CD8+ T cells sorted from blood, sampled at week 0. V and J are TRBV7-2 and TRBJ2-3, with 8 bases lining up with TRBD1. The clonotype comes from a human donor with alopecia areata. The CDR3 nucleotides are TGTGCCAGCAGCTTAGAGTATTTTCTGGACAGGGGCACAGATACGCAGTATTTT. Its protein is CASSLEYFLDRGTDTQYF. The full variable domain, its missing parts supplied by reference TRBV7-2 and TRBJ2-3, is GAGVSQSPSNKVTEKGKDVELRCDPISGHTALYWYRQSLGQGLEFLIYFQGNSAPDKSGLPSDRFSAERTGGSVSTLTIQRTQQEDSAVYLCASSLEYFLDRGTDTQYFGPGTRLTVL.